The next 17 T cell receptor beta chains were all read from a single sample in a study of blood T cell repertoires in COVID-19. Measured with immunoSEQ multiplex PCR; TCRdb has only the in-frame clones, and not every one. The data show 100,000 to 150,000 clones, more than 75% seen once. Sequenced sample: peripheral blood. These receptors were taken from a man aged 60 to 75 with COVID-19, enrolled during active disease.

The rearrangement joins TRBV19 to TRBJ1-5; D is uncertain. This CDR3 has 16 amino acids. The germline CDR1 and CDR2 sequences are LNHDA and SQIVND (reference sequence). Trimming pared 4 bases from V and 0 bases from J, leaving 13 bases between. CDR3 in DNA: TGTGCCAGTAGTAAAGAAGCGTCGTATAGCAATCAGCCCCAGCATTTT. It codes for CASSKEASYSNQPQHF.

The CDR3 spells CASSIGAGKHSNQPQHF. CDR3 bases: TGTGCCAGTAGTATAGGGGCAGGGAAACATAGCAATCAGCCCCAGCATTTT. V usage is TRBV19 and J usage is TRBJ1-5; D is possibly TRBD1 (5 bases). Germline values: CDR1 LNHDA, CDR2 SQIVND (reference sequence). The CDR3 extends over 17 amino acids. V lost 1 base, J lost 0 bases, and 13 bases lay in between.

The CDR3 DNA reads as TGTGCCAGCAGCGGAACTCCACGGGGCGGGATGGGTGATGAGCAGTTCTTC. Encoded protein: CASSGTPRGGMGDEQFF. The chain couples TRBV5-4 to TRBJ2-1; D is perhaps TRBD2 (6 bases). Trimming cost V 4 bases and J 8 bases, with 25 bases left between them. Germline V gives CDR1 SGHNT, CDR2 YYREEE (reference sequence). This CDR3 is built from 17 residues.

The CDR3 sequence is CASRPSGRASYEQYF. As DNA, the CDR3 is TGTGCCAGCAGACCTAGCGGGAGGGCCTCGTACGAGCAGTACTTC. V gene TRBV3-1 (or the pseudogene TRBV3-2) combines with J gene TRBJ2-7; 12 bases align to TRBD2. V shed 6 bases, J shed 4 bases, and the junction held 7 bases outside the gene matches. The germline gives CDR1 LGHDT, CDR2 YNNKEL (reference sequence). The CDR3 is 15 residues long.

The chain uses TRBV21-1 and TRBJ2-5; TRBD2, as called in the table, went unchecked against the DNA. TRBV21-1 has pseudogene status. The CDR3 spans 15 residues. The CDR3 region has the DNA TGTGCCAGCGGGGGAGCAGGGAGGCCAACGGAGACCCAGTACTTC. Protein sequence: CASGGAGRPTETQYF.

The gene calls are TRBV7-8 and TRBJ1-2; 10 bases are shared with TRBD1. Germline values: CDR1 SGHVS, CDR2 FQNEAQ. This CDR3 is 16 amino acids long. After removal of 3 bases from V and 0 bases from J, the junction contained 4 bases not matched to a gene. DNA of the CDR3: TGTGCCAGCAGCTTCGGGACAGGGGCCCCTAACTATGGCTACACCTTC. Translated: CASSFGTGAPNYGYTF.

The V gene is TRBV24-1, the J gene TRBJ2-7; 9 positions match TRBD1. The V and J ends lost 0 bases and 2 bases, in that order; junction bases with no gene match: 13. Germline assignment: CDR1 KGHDR and CDR2 SFDVKD. The CDR3 sequence is 19 residues long. The CDR3 sequence: CATSDLGTGHGLNTYEQYF. In nucleotides, the CDR3 is TGTGCCACCAGTGATTTGGGGACAGGGCATGGACTAAATACCTACGAGCAGTACTTC.

This rearrangement joins TRBV3-1 (or the pseudogene TRBV3-2) to TRBJ1-1; 8 nucleotides align to TRBD1. This CDR3 spans 15 amino acids. V shed 3 bases and J 7 bases; nucleotides not matched to a gene: 10. Germline lookup yields CDR1 LGHDT and CDR2 YNNKEL (reference sequence). In DNA, the CDR3 is TGTGCCAGCAGCCAGCGGACAGGGTGGGAGATTGAAGCTTTCTTT. As protein: CASSQRTGWEIEAFF.

The J gene is TRBJ1-2, the V gene TRBV11-3; D remains unclear. The germline V and J ends were trimmed by 0 bases and 2 bases, with 7 bases remaining between them. The CDR3 runs to 14 residues. Looked up from germline, CDR1 is SGHNT and CDR2 is YENEEA. The CDR3: CASSLDGPNYGYTF. DNA of the CDR3: TGTGCCAGCAGCTTAGATGGGCCCAACTATGGCTACACCTTC. Using reference TRBV11-3 and TRBJ1-2 for the parts outside the CDR3, the full variable domain is EAGVVQSPRYKIIEKKQPVAFWCNPISGHNTLYWYLQNLGQGPELLIRYENEEAVDDSQLPKDRFSAERLKGVDSTLKIQPAELGDSAVYLCASSLDGPNYGYTFGSGTRLTVV.

This chain uses TRBV29-1 with TRBJ1-1; D remains ambiguous. Germline assignment: CDR1 SQVTM and CDR2 ANQGSEA. This CDR3 is built from 13 residues. Trimming stripped 3 bases from V and 2 bases from J, with 10 bases between. The CDR3 DNA reads TGCAGCGTTGAGTTCACGCTAAACACTGAAGCTTTCTTT. Protein sequence: CSVEFTLNTEAFF. The entire variable domain, with the rest obtained from reference TRBV29-1 and TRBJ1-1, is as follows: SAVISQKPSRDICQRGTSLTIQCQVDSQVTMMFWYRQQPGQSLTLIATANQGSEATYESGFVIDKFPISRPNLTFSTLTVSNMSPEDSSIYLCSVEFTLNTEAFFGQGTRLTVV.

The chain employs TRBV6-5 and TRBJ1-1; D might be TRBD1 (5 bases). Germline CDR1 is MNHEY and CDR2 is SVGAGI. The CDR3 runs to 13 residues. The V and J ends lost 7 bases and 1 base respectively, with 10 bases between them. As DNA, the CDR3 is TGTGCCAGCATTCGGGGGTGGAACACTGAAGCTTTCTTT. Protein sequence: CASIRGWNTEAFF.

The chain recombines TRBV6-5 with TRBJ1-1; TRBD1 might be the D (6 bases). Germline loops: CDR1 MNHEY, CDR2 SVGAGI. Trimming took off 6 bases at V and 8 bases at J, with 13 bases between the two ends. CDR3 size: 12 residues. Written as DNA, the CDR3 is TGTGCCAGCAGCACAGGGTCAGGGGAAGCTTTCTTT. Its translation is CASSTGSGEAFF.

V and J are TRBV6-5 and TRBJ1-3, with D possibly TRBD1 on 5 matching bases. The CDR3 spans 15 residues. The V gene lost 0 bases and the J gene lost 4 bases, with 10 bases spanning the gap. The germline gives CDR1 MNHEY, CDR2 SVGAGI. The chain's CDR3 is CASSYSKGSGNTIYF. CDR3 nucleotides: TGTGCCAGCAGTTACTCGAAGGGGTCGGGAAACACCATATATTTT.

This chain uses TRBV12-5 with TRBJ1-1; the D gene is possibly TRBD1 (5 bases). This CDR3 has 11 amino acids. CDR1 and CDR2 from the germline V gene are LGHNT and FRNRAP. Trimming removed 6 bases from V and 6 bases from J, with 8 bases in between. CDR3 DNA sequence: TGTGCTAGTGGCCGGGGGTCTGAAGCTTTCTTT. This encodes CASGRGSEAFF.

V is TRBV15 and J is TRBJ1-4, with no clear D. Trimming shortened V by 5 bases and J by 0 bases, and 13 bases separated the two germline ends. From germline, CDR1 is LNHNV and CDR2 YYDKDF (reference sequence). The CDR3 has 16 amino acids. CDR3 amino acids: CATSPPYKSTNEKLFF. CDR3 coding DNA: TGTGCCACCAGCCCTCCTTACAAGTCAACTAATGAAAAACTGTTTTTT.

Only one count was recorded for this clone. This chain links TRBV7-9 with TRBJ1-1, with unresolved D. Germline CDR1 SEHNR, CDR2 FQNEAQ (reference sequence). This CDR3 has 15 residues. Between the trimmed V and J ends, which lost 5 bases and 0 bases, there was a span of 13 bases. The DNA for the CDR3 is TGTGCCAGCAGCCCCCGGAGTCGTATGAACACTGAAGCTTTCTTT. Amino acids: CASSPRSRMNTEAFF.

The V gene is TRBV5-5, the J gene TRBJ2-7, with D uncertain. CDR3 length: 14 amino acids. Germline V gives CDR1 SGHKS, CDR2 YYEKEE (reference sequence). Trimming took off 4 bases at V and 3 bases at J, with 14 bases between the two ends. The CDR3 DNA reads as TGTGCCAGCAGCCGGCGCAACGGAGACTACGAGCAGTACTTC. Translating it yields CASSRRNGDYEQYF.